This T cell receptor (beta chain) was profiled in a study of technical replicates of blood from a handful of donors. This table comes from immunoSEQ multiplex PCR, and its TCRdb copy is limited to in-frame clones, with some not included. The sample contains 70,000 to 90,000 clones, roughly 94% of which appear only once. The V end lost 3 bases, the J end lost 2 bases, and 11 bases lay between the germline ends. The CDR3 runs to 15 residues. CDR1 MRHNA and CDR2 SNTAGT come from the germline V gene. This TCR was sampled from a human donor in good health. Sequencing input: T cells isolated from PBMCs. The chain is built from TRBV6-4 and TRBJ1-5; TRBD1 is a possible D gene (5 bases). Here the CDR3 reads CASSEDQGGNQPQHF. The CDR3 DNA sequence: TGTGCCAGCAGTGAAGATCAGGGCGGCAATCAGCCCCAGCATTTT.